The present T cell receptor beta chain was sequenced within a study of neurological immune-mediated disorders. This clonotype has a count of ten or more. Its antigen is unidentified. Broader study findings: One related-CDR3 cluster, found by phylogenetic grouping, held repertoires of 18 of 34 multiple sclerosis patients and is a possible signature.

Germline-derived CDR1 and CDR2 are WNHNN and SYGVQD (reference sequence). V dropped 0 bases and J dropped 6 bases, with 8 bases sitting between them. The length of the CDR3 is 13 residues. The method for making cDNA was 5'RACE, and it used 10-nucleotide random UMIs. TCRdb reanalysed the 5' RACE reads using MiXCR and keeps one entry per CDR3 protein. The data show 49,000 or so distinct CDR3 sequences, 4.5% seen once. The source material was PBMCs. The chain is built from TRBV10-1 and TRBJ1-2, with D hard to call. The source is a woman in her sixties with multiple sclerosis. The chain's CDR3 is CASSESPENGYTF. The CDR3, as DNA: TGCGCCAGCAGTGAGTCGCCGGAAAATGGCTACACCTTC.